This T cell receptor (beta chain) was retrieved from a study of T-cell memory formation after mild COVID-19. Study-level results: Clones that contracted from day 15 to 85 had balanced CD4/CD8; later expanders were CD4+ biased. Largely, contracting CD4+ clones fell within CM and EM, and contracting CD8+ clones within EMRA. A subset of responding clones appeared in pre-infection memory, suggesting cross-reactive memory joined.

From 5'RACE with constant-segment primers came TCR alpha and TCR beta cDNA libraries that carried sample barcodes and UMIs. TCRdb itself ran the 5' RACE reads through MiXCR, one entry per CDR3 protein. The table has fewer than 150,000 distinct CDR3 sequences, around 14% seen once. Only one count was recorded for this clonotype. The antigen is not known. The CDR3 is 13 residues long. Germline loops: CDR1 MNHEY, CDR2 SMNVEV (reference sequence). Trimming took off 0 bases at V and 8 bases at J, with 8 bases between the two ends. The source is an adult woman who had mild COVID-19 (a few samples of this study predate the infection). Cell type and time point are not known. J is TRBJ2-1 and V is TRBV27, with TRBD1 as a possible D gene (6 bases). The sample was PBMCs or a T cell subset sorted from them (not recorded which). The DNA for the CDR3 is TGTGCCAGCAGTTTATCAACAGGGCATGAGCAGTTCTTC. The encoded protein is CASSLSTGHEQFF.